This T cell receptor (beta chain) was observed in a study of T-cell memory formation after mild COVID-19. V lost 2 bases, J lost 4 bases, and 0 bases stayed unmatched. CDR3 size: 14 residues. The germline V gene has CDR1 SGHTA and CDR2 FQGTGA. TCRdb analysed the 5' RACE reads with MiXCR anew, one entry per CDR3 protein. The table includes about 430,000 distinct CDR3 sequences, roughly 18% detected once. The source is a man aged 18 to 30 who had mild COVID-19 (a few samples of this study predate the infection). Cell type and time point are not known. Source material: PBMCs or a T cell subset sorted from them (not recorded which). V is TRBV7-3 and J is TRBJ2-3; 10 bases agree with TRBD1. This CDR3 is CASSLGTGADTQYF. CDR3 in DNA: TGTGCCAGCAGCTTAGGGACAGGGGCAGATACGCAGTATTTT.